Listed below are T cell receptor beta chains from one sample, sequenced in a study of cytomegalovirus exposure and HLA in healthy donors. Produced via immunoSEQ multiplex PCR; TCRdb's table is partial and in-frame only. The sample carries some 200,000 clones, 79% recorded once. Source material: PBMCs. These receptor sequences come from a girl between 10 and 17 years old in good health and CMV-seropositive. Both conserved end residues are part of each CDR3. Fields, in order: clone size, V gene, D gene, J gene, CDR3 protein, CDR3 DNA. A D gene is named only where the DNA matches it firmly. Size tells how often a clone was seen (once, few, many) or the class of an expanded clone, and some rows leave it out.

few,TRBV12-5,TRBD2,TRBJ2-4,CASGLGEGFEAKNIQYF,TGTGCTAGTGGTTTGGGGGAGGGCTTCGAAGCCAAAAACATTCAGTACTTC
-,TRBV6-6,TRBD2,TRBJ2-7,CASRLAGGVYEQYF,TGTGCCAGCAGACTAGCGGGGGGTGTTTACGAGCAGTACTTC
-,TRBV2,TRBD1,TRBJ2-2,CASQTPRQGINTGELFF,TGTGCCAGCCAAACCCCCCGACAGGGGATAAACACCGGGGAGCTGTTTTTT
few,TRBV7-2,-,TRBJ2-3,CASSSRVSGSTDTQYF,TGTGCCAGCAGCTCCAGGGTTAGTGGGAGCACAGATACGCAGTATTTT
-,TRBV12-5,TRBD2,TRBJ2-4,CASLLAGGPSMDIQYF,TGTGCTAGCTTACTAGCGGGGGGCCCGTCCATGGACATTCAGTACTTC
few,TRBV11-2,-,TRBJ1-4,CASSRDIWGEKLFF,TGTGCCAGCAGCCGGGACATATGGGGGGAAAAACTGTTTTTT
-,TRBV18,TRBD2,TRBJ2-7,CASSPPGLAGNGGSYEQYF,TGTGCCAGCTCACCCCCTGGCTTAGCGGGGAATGGGGGGTCCTACGAGCAGTACTTC
-,TRBV30,-,TRBJ2-3,CAWSVAGGADTQYF,TGTGCCTGGAGTGTAGCGGGCGGGGCAGATACGCAGTATTTT
-,TRBV9,-,TRBJ2-3,CASSVGGDTDTQYF,TGTGCCAGCAGCGTAGGGGGGGACACAGATACGCAGTATTTT
-,TRBV15,-,TRBJ2-2,CATSREGASGELFF,TGTGCCACCAGCAGAGAAGGGGCCTCCGGGGAGCTGTTTTTT
-,TRBV7-9,-,TRBJ2-7,CASSSFYEQYF,TGTGCCAGCAGCTCCTTCTACGAGCAGTACTTC
once,TRBV19,TRBD1,TRBJ2-2,CASSIVTRQGNTGELFF,TGTGCCAGTAGTATAGTGACCAGACAGGGGAACACCGGGGAGCTGTTTTTT
-,TRBV4-1,-,TRBJ1-1,CASSQQAGNTEAFF,TGCGCCAGCAGCCAACAGGCCGGGAACACTGAAGCTTTCTTT
-,TRBV9,-,TRBJ2-5,CASSVARERGLGETQYF,TGTGCCAGCAGCGTAGCGAGGGAGCGCGGGTTGGGAGAGACCCAGTACTTC
-,TRBV28,TRBD2,TRBJ2-2,CASSFRGVSTGELFF,TGTGCCAGCAGTTTCCGGGGGGTGAGCACCGGGGAGCTGTTTTTT
-,TRBV13,TRBD1,TRBJ2-7,CASSNPGQGSYEQYF,TGTGCCAGCAGCAATCCGGGACAGGGTTCCTACGAGCAGTACTTC
-,TRBV6-5,-,TRBJ2-7,CASNRAYGEQYF,TGTGCCAGCAATCGAGCGTACGGCGAGCAGTACTTC
few,TRBV4-3,-,TRBJ2-2,CASSQSSLSGELFF,TGCGCCAGCAGCCAGTCGTCTCTCTCCGGGGAGCTGTTTTTT
-,TRBV25-1,TRBD1,TRBJ1-5,CASSPGGEGNQPQHF,TGTGCCAGCAGCCCAGGGGGCGAGGGCAATCAGCCCCAGCATTTT
-,TRBV7-8,-,TRBJ2-7,CASSLFQGPFYEQYF,TGTGCCAGCAGCTTATTTCAGGGTCCCTTCTACGAGCAGTACTTC
-,TRBV4-2,-,TRBJ2-5,CASSGGGLQETQYF,TGTGCCAGCAGCGGGGGGGGCCTCCAAGAGACCCAGTACTTC
-,TRBV10-3,TRBD2,TRBJ2-1,CAITPQRTSSYNEQFF,TGTGCCATCACTCCACAGCGGACTAGCTCCTACAATGAGCAGTTCTTC
-,TRBV7-9,-,TRBJ1-6,CASSLSGGGPGSPLHF,TGTGCCAGCAGCTTATCGGGCGGAGGGCCGGGCTCACCCCTCCACTTT
-,TRBV7-9,-,TRBJ2-2,CASSPPYDGELFF,TGTGCCAGCAGCCCGCCCTACGACGGGGAGCTGTTTTTT
-,TRBV2,TRBD2,TRBJ2-3,CASRARTSGGDTQYF,TGTGCCAGCAGGGCCCGGACTAGCGGGGGGGATACGCAGTATTTT
-,TRBV9,TRBD1,TRBJ2-7,CASSGATGGTSEQYF,TGTGCCAGCAGCGGTGCGACAGGGGGGACCTCCGAGCAGTACTTC
-,TRBV29-1,-,TRBJ1-2,CSVEGLGSTYGYTF,TGCAGCGTTGAGGGCCTGGGGAGCACCTATGGCTACACCTTC
-,TRBV4-3,TRBD1,TRBJ2-7,CASSPRTGGQYEQYF,TGCGCCAGCAGCCCCCGGACAGGGGGTCAATACGAGCAGTACTTC
-,TRBV6-1,-,TRBJ2-7,CASSEVRGRGEQYF,TGTGCCAGCAGTGAAGTTAGGGGTAGGGGCGAGCAGTACTTC
-,TRBV4-1,-,TRBJ2-7,CASSQPTDSYEQYF,TGCGCCAGCAGCCAACCGACAGATTCCTACGAGCAGTACTTC
-,TRBV5-4,-,TRBJ2-3,CASSSPGSVTDTQYF,TGTGCCAGCAGCTCTCCAGGCTCAGTTACAGATACGCAGTATTTT
-,TRBV5-1,-,TRBJ1-6,CAVSGIVPHIQGGYNSPLHF,TGCGCCGTCAGCGGGATCGTCCCCCACATCCAGGGCGGCTATAATTCACCCCTCCACTTT
few,TRBV7-2,-,TRBJ1-2,CASSLDVTGYGYTF,TGTGCCAGCAGCTTAGACGTGACGGGCTATGGCTACACCTTC
-,TRBV19,TRBD1,TRBJ2-7,CASSIGTGNRYEQYF,TGTGCCAGTAGTATTGGGACAGGGAATCGCTACGAGCAGTACTTC
-,TRBV7-9,-,TRBJ2-1,CASSTYNEQFF,TGTGCCAGCAGCACATACAATGAGCAGTTCTTC
once,TRBV5-8,-,TRBJ1-5,CASSSGQSSNQPQHF,TGTGCCAGCAGCAGCGGACAGTCTAGCAATCAGCCCCAGCATTTT
-,TRBV5-6,TRBD2,TRBJ2-1,CASGELAGGQKQFF,TGTGCCAGCGGGGAACTAGCGGGGGGGCAAAAGCAGTTCTTC
-,TRBV6-6,-,TRBJ1-1,CASSPIRSGRGEAFF,TGTGCCAGCAGTCCGATTCGGTCCGGTCGGGGTGAAGCTTTCTTT
-,TRBV7-9,-,TRBJ1-6,CASSQSRRDNSPLHF,TGTGCCAGCAGCCAATCAAGGAGAGATAATTCACCCCTCCACTTT
-,TRBV9,TRBD1,TRBJ2-7,CASSSGQGSWEQYF,TGTGCCAGCAGCTCAGGACAGGGATCTTGGGAGCAGTACTTC
-,TRBV14,-,TRBJ2-7,CASSQVPGATYEQYF,TGTGCCAGCAGCCAAGTCCCAGGGGCCACCTACGAGCAGTACTTC
once,TRBV7-2,TRBD1,TRBJ1-1,CASSQDRVTEAFF,TGTGCCAGCAGCCAAGACAGGGTTACTGAAGCTTTCTTT